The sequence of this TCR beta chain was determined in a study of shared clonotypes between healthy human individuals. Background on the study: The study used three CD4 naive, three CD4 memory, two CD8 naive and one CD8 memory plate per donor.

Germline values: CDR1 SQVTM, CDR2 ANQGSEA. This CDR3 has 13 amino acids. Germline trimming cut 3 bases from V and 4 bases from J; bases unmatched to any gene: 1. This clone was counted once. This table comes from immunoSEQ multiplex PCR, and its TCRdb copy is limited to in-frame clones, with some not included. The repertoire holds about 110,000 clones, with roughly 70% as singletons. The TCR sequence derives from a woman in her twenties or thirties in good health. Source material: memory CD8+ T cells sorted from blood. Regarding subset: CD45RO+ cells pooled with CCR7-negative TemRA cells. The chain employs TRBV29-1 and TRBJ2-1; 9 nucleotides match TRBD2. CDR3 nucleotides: TGCAGCGTTGAGACTAGCGGTTACAATGAGCAGTTCTTC. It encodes CSVETSGYNEQFF.